This is a list of T cell receptor beta chains from one sample in a study of graft-versus-host responses after intestinal transplantation. These receptors have no known antigen. Measured with immunoSEQ multiplex PCR; TCRdb has only the in-frame clones, and not every one. The sample lists tens of thousands of clones; roughly 90% were seen once. The specimen comprised unstimulated CD4+ T cells sorted from spleen or lymph node cells, sampled before intestinal transplant. These receptors were obtained from a human donor who received an intestinal transplant. CDR3s include the opening cysteine and the closing phenylalanine or tryptophan. The D gene is left open where the match is weak. Clone size is not always given. Where it is, it says once, few, many or a class for expanded clones.

V	D	J	size	CDR3	DNA
TRBV28	.	TRBJ1-4	once	CASNEANEKLFF	TGTGCCAGCAACGAGGCTAATGAAAAACTGTTTTTT
TRBV18	.	TRBJ1-3	.	CASSPSGEGNTIYF	TGTGCCAGCTCACCCTCCGGGGAGGGAAACACCATATATTTT
TRBV4-2	.	TRBJ1-1	.	CASSNTGIDTEAFF	TGTGCCAGCAGCAATACAGGGATCGACACTGAAGCTTTCTTT
TRBV6-4	TRBD1	TRBJ2-7	.	CASSDVTGDHYEQYF	TGTGCCAGCAGTGACGTGACAGGGGACCACTACGAGCAGTACTTC
TRBV7-3	TRBD2	TRBJ2-1	.	CASSLRTSGGPYNEQFF	TGTGCCAGCAGCCTCCGGACTAGCGGGGGGCCCTACAATGAGCAGTTCTTC
TRBV5-4	.	TRBJ2-3	.	CASSRLLEPRTDTQYF	TGTGCCAGCAGCCGACTCTTGGAGCCTCGCACAGATACGCAGTATTTT
TRBV6-5	.	TRBJ2-7	.	CASSYSSRSAEQYF	TGTGCCAGCAGTTACTCTTCCAGGTCGGCCGAGCAGTACTTC
TRBV5-1	.	TRBJ1-6	.	CASSNLTEPYSPLHF	TGCGCCAGCTCGAATCTAACTGAACCTTATTCACCCCTCCACTTT
TRBV9	TRBD1	TRBJ1-6	.	CASSVAETGGSNSPLHF	TGTGCCAGCAGCGTCGCTGAGACAGGGGGATCCAATTCACCCCTCCACTTT
TRBV5-1	TRBD2	TRBJ2-5	.	CASSPLTSVQETQYF	TGCGCCAGCAGCCCTTTGACTAGCGTCCAAGAGACCCAGTACTTC